A selection of T cell receptor beta chains follows, all from one sample in a study of T cells after yellow fever vaccination. TCRdb recomputed calls from the 5' RACE reads with MiXCR, one row per CDR3 protein. The sample carries a few hundred thousand distinct CDR3 sequences, about 19% recorded once. Sequences were derived from PBMCs, sampled before the yellow fever booster vaccination. The receptors originated from a man aged 18 to 35 who received the YFV17D yellow fever vaccine. The CDR3 runs from the conserved cysteine through the conserved F or W. Fields, in order: V gene, J gene, D gene, clone size, CDR3 protein, CDR3 DNA. The D gene is left open where the match is weak. Clone size is not always given. Where it is, it says once, few, many or a class for expanded clones.

V: TRBV10-3; J: TRBJ2-1; D: .; size: once; CDR3: CAISDLVSKRREQFF; DNA: TGTGCCATCAGTGACTTGGTTTCTAAACGGAGGGAGCAGTTCTTC
V: TRBV29-1; J: TRBJ2-1; D: .; size: .; CDR3: CSVDIRGDEQFF; DNA: TGCAGCGTTGATATCAGGGGCGATGAGCAGTTCTTC
V: TRBV24-1; J: TRBJ1-2; D: .; size: few; CDR3: CATSDFAGYGYTF; DNA: TGTGCCACCAGTGATTTCGCGGGCTATGGCTACACCTTC
V: TRBV20-1; J: TRBJ2-1; D: TRBD2; size: many; CDR3: CSARTGAPSGDGTEQFF; DNA: TGCAGTGCTAGAACTGGGGCACCTAGCGGGGATGGAACGGAGCAGTTCTTC
V: TRBV5-1; J: TRBJ2-3; D: TRBD2; size: .; CDR3: CASSPGTSAADTQYF; DNA: TGCGCCAGCAGCCCTGGCACTAGCGCCGCAGATACGCAGTATTTT
V: TRBV12-3/TRBV12-4; J: TRBJ1-3; D: .; size: few; CDR3: CASSPDRSGNTIYF; DNA: TGTGCCAGCAGCCCCGATCGCTCTGGAAACACCATATATTTT
V: TRBV10-3; J: TRBJ2-3; D: TRBD1; size: .; CDR3: CAIRETGGYSTDTQYF; DNA: TGTGCCATCAGAGAGACAGGGGGCTATAGCACAGATACGCAGTATTTT
V: TRBV6-5; J: TRBJ1-1; D: TRBD1; size: few; CDR3: CASSPWTGSTEAFF; DNA: TGTGCCAGCAGTCCTTGGACAGGGTCGACTGAAGCTTTCTTT
V: TRBV5-4; J: TRBJ2-1; D: .; size: many; CDR3: CASSPPRSGYYNEQFF; DNA: TGTGCCAGCAGCCCCCCAAGGAGCGGGTACTACAATGAGCAGTTCTTC
V: TRBV6-5; J: TRBJ2-2; D: TRBD2; size: .; CDR3: CASSYAGAGELFF; DNA: TGTGCCAGCAGTTACGCGGGGGCCGGGGAGCTGTTTTTT
V: TRBV20-1; J: TRBJ1-2; D: .; size: many; CDR3: CSARDYLGGYTF; DNA: TGCAGTGCTAGAGATTATTTGGGAGGCTACACCTTC
V: TRBV7-2; J: TRBJ2-2; D: .; size: .; CDR3: CASSVIVTGELFF; DNA: TGTGCCAGCAGTGTCATTGTCACCGGGGAGCTGTTTTTT